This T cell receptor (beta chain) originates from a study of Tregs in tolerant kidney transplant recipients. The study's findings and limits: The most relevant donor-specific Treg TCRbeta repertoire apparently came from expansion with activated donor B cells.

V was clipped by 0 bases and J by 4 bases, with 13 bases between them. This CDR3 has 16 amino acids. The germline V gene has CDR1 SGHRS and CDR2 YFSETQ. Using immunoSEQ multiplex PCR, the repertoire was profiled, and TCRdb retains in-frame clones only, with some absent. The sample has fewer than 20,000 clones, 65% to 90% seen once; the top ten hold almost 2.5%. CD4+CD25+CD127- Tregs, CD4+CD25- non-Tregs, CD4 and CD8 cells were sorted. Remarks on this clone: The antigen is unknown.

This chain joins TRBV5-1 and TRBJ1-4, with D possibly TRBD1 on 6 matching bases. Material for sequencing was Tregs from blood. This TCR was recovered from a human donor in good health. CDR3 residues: CASSLAGVLSNEKLFF. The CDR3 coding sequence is TGCGCCAGCAGCTTGGCAGGGGTATTAAGTAATGAAAAACTGTTTTTT.